This is a list of T cell receptor beta chains from one sample in a study of early T cells in non-severe SARS-CoV-2 infection. TCRdb reprocessed the 5' RACE reads via MiXCR and lists one record per CDR3 protein. This sample yields around 82,000 distinct CDR3 sequences, of which roughly 15% are seen a single time; approximately 0.5% belongs to the top ten. The sample was whole blood. The source is an adult who was a healthcare worker with PCR-confirmed SARS-CoV-2 infection or an uninfected control (not recorded which). Each CDR3 is given with its conserved first and last residue. Fields, in order: J gene, D gene, V gene, clone size, CDR3 protein, CDR3 DNA. The D gene is left open where the match is weak. For some rows the clone size is stated as once, few or many, or as a class when expanded; others skip it.

>TRBJ2-2|NA|TRBV24-1|NA
CATSAFNTGELFF
TGTGCCACCAGTGCTTTCAACACCGGGGAGCTGTTTTTT
>TRBJ2-3|NA|TRBV5-1|NA
CASSLKQGRTDTQYF
TGCGCCAGCAGCTTGAAACAGGGCCGCACAGATACGCAGTATTTT
>TRBJ1-1|NA|TRBV7-2|few
CASSSQGLAGTEAFF
TGTGCCAGCAGCTCGCAAGGACTCGCGGGGACTGAAGCTTTCTTT
>TRBJ2-3|TRBD1|TRBV3-1|few
CASSQVIGTGTDTQYF
TGTGCCAGCAGCCAAGTCATAGGGACAGGCACAGATACGCAGTATTTT
>TRBJ1-1|NA|TRBV12-3/TRBV12-4|few
CASSLSLSVTEAFF
TGTGCCAGCAGTTTAAGTTTGTCAGTCACTGAAGCTTTCTTT
>TRBJ1-1|NA|TRBV3-1|few
CASSQEWQEAFF
TGTGCCAGCAGCCAAGAATGGCAAGAAGCTTTCTTT
>TRBJ2-5|TRBD2|TRBV3-1|NA
CVSSQVRGERGTQYF
TGTGTCAGCAGCCAAGTGCGGGGGGAGCGAGGGACCCAGTACTTC
>TRBJ1-1|NA|TRBV7-8|few
CASSLGGRPNTEAFF
TGTGCCAGCAGCTTAGGGGGACGCCCGAACACTGAAGCTTTCTTT
>TRBJ1-1|NA|TRBV29-1|many
CSVVNTEAFF
TGCAGCGTTGTGAACACTGAAGCTTTCTTT
>TRBJ1-2|TRBD1|TRBV7-8|once
CASSLGQGANYGYTF
TGTGCCAGCAGCTTGGGGCAGGGGGCCAACTATGGCTACACCTTC
>TRBJ2-5|NA|TRBV20-1|few
CSARGGLDQETQYF
TGCAGTGCTAGAGGTGGACTGGATCAAGAGACCCAGTACTTC
>TRBJ2-1|TRBD2|TRBV18|few
CASSPPTGGSYNEQFF
TGTGCCAGCTCACCACCGACGGGGGGCTCCTACAATGAGCAGTTCTTC
>TRBJ2-3|NA|TRBV29-1|many
CSVERSWTDTQYF
TGCAGCGTTGAACGGAGCTGGACAGATACGCAGTATTTT
>TRBJ1-1|TRBD1|TRBV19|few
CASSLGGTGILDTEAFF
TGTGCCAGTAGCCTTGGGGGGACAGGGATTCTGGACACTGAAGCTTTCTTT
>TRBJ2-5|TRBD2|TRBV7-2|NA
CASSATGLAPQYF
TGTGCCAGCAGCGCAACGGGACTAGCCCCCCAGTACTTC
>TRBJ2-3|NA|TRBV5-6|few
CASSLRTSDTQYF
TGTGCCAGCAGCTTGCGGACTTCAGATACGCAGTATTTT
>TRBJ1-1|TRBD1|TRBV12-3/TRBV12-4|NA
CASRRTTGTNTEAFF
TGTGCCAGCAGACGGACGACAGGGACGAACACTGAAGCTTTCTTT
>TRBJ1-1|NA|TRBV6-5|few
CASSIDRYMNTEAFF
TGTGCCAGCAGTATAGATCGATACATGAACACTGAAGCTTTCTTT
>TRBJ1-2|NA|TRBV4-1|NA
CASSQVAGNYGYTF
TGCGCCAGCAGCCAAGTAGCAGGGAACTATGGCTACACCTTC
>TRBJ1-1|NA|TRBV11-2|few
CASSLGRGSEAFF
TGTGCCAGCAGCTTAGGCAGGGGTAGTGAAGCTTTCTTT
>TRBJ1-1|NA|TRBV11-2|many
CASSPIRARNTEAFF
TGTGCCAGCAGCCCCATTCGGGCCAGGAACACTGAAGCTTTCTTT
>TRBJ2-3|NA|TRBV7-6|NA
CASKVALNADTQYF
TGTGCCAGCAAAGTTGCACTGAACGCAGATACGCAGTATTTT
>TRBJ1-5|NA|TRBV7-8|few
CASSLALGGGQPQHF
TGTGCCAGCAGCTTAGCCTTAGGGGGTGGTCAGCCCCAGCATTTT
>TRBJ1-2|NA|TRBV4-2|NA
CASSQEGPGRDGYTF
TGTGCCAGCAGCCAGGAGGGACCCGGCAGGGATGGCTACACCTTC
>TRBJ2-3|NA|TRBV4-1|few
CASSQVLPKDTQYF
TGCGCCAGCAGCCAAGTTCTACCTAAGGATACGCAGTATTTT
>TRBJ2-1|TRBD2|TRBV6-6|NA
CASSPRRGESNEQFF
TGTGCCAGCAGTCCCCGACGGGGGGAAAGCAATGAGCAGTTCTTC
>TRBJ2-4|TRBD2|TRBV12-3/TRBV12-4|many
CASSFRTGGNIQYF
TGTGCCAGCAGTTTTCGAACGGGGGGGAACATTCAGTACTTC
>TRBJ1-6|TRBD1|TRBV5-1|many
CASSRGDSAGNSPLHF
TGCGCCAGCAGCAGAGGGGACAGCGCAGGGAATTCACCCCTCCACTTT
>TRBJ2-3|NA|TRBV6-1|few
CASSEVGAVVTDTQYF
TGTGCCAGCAGTGAAGTGGGGGCCGTGGTGACAGATACGCAGTATTTT
>TRBJ2-5|NA|TRBV12-3/TRBV12-4|NA
CASSLEGAFKTQYF
TGTGCCAGCAGTTTAGAAGGGGCTTTTAAGACCCAGTACTTC
>TRBJ1-1|NA|TRBV12-3/TRBV12-4|many
CASSFKGITEAFF
TGTGCCAGCAGTTTTAAGGGTATAACTGAAGCTTTCTTT
>TRBJ1-1|TRBD1|TRBV3-1|few
CASSPTGARDTEAFF
TGTGCCAGCAGCCCGACAGGGGCTAGGGACACTGAAGCTTTCTTT
>TRBJ1-6|NA|TRBV19|few
CASSLGTSPLHF
TGTGCCAGTAGCCTAGGCACTTCACCCCTCCACTTT
>TRBJ1-6|NA|TRBV10-3|many
CAISESNRAGDSPLHF
TGTGCCATCAGTGAGTCGAACCGGGCGGGCGATTCACCCCTCCACTTT
>TRBJ2-3|NA|TRBV20-1|NA
CSARGPAITDTQYF
TGCAGTGCTAGAGGGCCGGCGATCACAGATACGCAGTATTTT
>TRBJ2-2|NA|TRBV7-9|few
CASSTGTDGRNTGELFF
TGTGCCAGCAGCACCGGGACCGACGGGAGAAACACCGGGGAGCTGTTTTTT
>TRBJ2-3|TRBD2|TRBV25-1|NA
CASSRLAGATSTDTQYF
TGTGCCAGCAGTCGGCTAGCGGGGGCAACTAGCACAGATACGCAGTATTTT
>TRBJ1-1|NA|TRBV5-1|many
CASRNKTPPGEAFF
TGCGCCAGCAGGAACAAGACACCACCCGGGGAAGCTTTCTTT
>TRBJ1-1|TRBD1|TRBV12-3/TRBV12-4|many
CASSSDRGFEAFF
TGTGCCAGCAGCTCAGACAGGGGATTTGAAGCTTTCTTT